This T cell receptor (beta chain) was captured by sequencing in a study of blood T cell repertoires in COVID-19. Profiled with immunoSEQ multiplex PCR; TCRdb holds only in-frame clones, not every one. Among 250,000 to 300,000 clones, roughly 80% were seen once, and the ten largest hold 4.5% to 6%. A few counts support this clone. Germline CDR1 is SEHNR and CDR2 is FQNEAQ (reference sequence). V dropped 0 bases and J dropped 7 bases, with 15 bases sitting between them. The CDR3 contains 16 residues. The clonotype comes from a man in his forties or fifties who had been exposed to COVID-19. Source material: PBMCs or T cells enriched from blood (not recorded which). The chain combines TRBV7-9 with TRBJ2-2, with a possible D match to TRBD1 (6 bases). CDR3 bases: TGTGCCAGCAGCTTAGCCCCAGGGGCGGCTAACGGGGAGCTGTTTTTT. Protein product: CASSLAPGAANGELFF.